This is a list of T cell receptor beta chains from one sample in a study of early T cells in non-severe SARS-CoV-2 infection. MiXCR, applied by TCRdb to the 5' RACE reads, yields one record per CDR3 protein. Of over 90,000 distinct CDR3 sequences in the sample, over 9.5% are singletons; the top ten hold nearly 4.5%. The sequencing here drew on whole blood, taken at baseline. These receptor sequences come from an adult who was a healthcare worker with PCR-confirmed SARS-CoV-2 infection or an uninfected control (not recorded which). Both conserved end residues are part of each CDR3. A D gene is named only where the DNA matches it firmly. A row's size may be missing; if present it is once, few, many or a size class.

>TRBV20-1|few|.|TRBJ1-3
TGCAGTGCTAGAACGGGGAACTCTGGAAACACCATATATTTT
CSARTGNSGNTIYF
>TRBV30|many|TRBD1|TRBJ2-6
TGTGCCTGGAGTGGAAGGGCAGGGGGCCAATCTGGGGCCAACGTCCTGACTTTC
CAWSGRAGGQSGANVLTF
>TRBV11-3|few|TRBD1|TRBJ1-1
TGTGCCAGCAGCGTACAGGGGCCGGGGACTGAAGCTTTCTTT
CASSVQGPGTEAFF
>TRBV12-3/TRBV12-4|many|.|TRBJ2-1
TGTGCCAGCAGTCCGACAGGGACTCCTGAGGATGAGCAGTTCTTC
CASSPTGTPEDEQFF
>TRBV3-1|.|.|TRBJ1-1
TGTGCCAGCAGTCATACTCGAGGGAGGGGGACTGAAGCTTTCTTT
CASSHTRGRGTEAFF
>TRBV29-1|few|.|TRBJ1-1
TGCAGCGTTGAACCTCGGTTGGCCGGGGGGGCTTTCTTT
CSVEPRLAGGAFF
>TRBV12-5|.|.|TRBJ2-1
TGTGCTAGTGGTCCGGGGGTAACCTACAATGAGCAGTTCTTC
CASGPGVTYNEQFF
>TRBV28|many|TRBD1|TRBJ1-6
TGTGCCAGCAGTTTCGACAGGGAGTATAATTCACCCCTCCACTTT
CASSFDREYNSPLHF
>TRBV9|.|.|TRBJ1-1
TGTGCCAGCAATGAAGGGGGAGAGATGAACACTGAAGCTTTCTTT
CASNEGGEMNTEAFF
>TRBV6-2/TRBV6-3|.|TRBD1|TRBJ1-2
TGTGCCAGCAGTGGACAGGGGAACTATGGCTACACCTTC
CASSGQGNYGYTF
>TRBV20-1|few|TRBD2|TRBJ2-7
TGCAGTGCCCTCCTCCCGGGACTAGCGGGAAATTACGAGCAGTACTTC
CSALLPGLAGNYEQYF
>TRBV20-1|many|TRBD2|TRBJ2-3
TGCAGTGCTAGAGTAGCGGGGGGGTGGGCAGATACGCAGTATTTT
CSARVAGGWADTQYF
>TRBV18|many|.|TRBJ2-1
TGTGCCAGCTCACCCAACAATGAGCAGTTCTTC
CASSPNNEQFF
>TRBV28|few|.|TRBJ1-1
TGTGCCAGCAGTTTACCGGGACGTGGAGTAAAAGCTTTCTTT
CASSLPGRGVKAFF
>TRBV15|few|.|TRBJ2-1
TGTGCCACCAGCAGAGGCCCCGTGGCCCTGGACAATGAGCAGTTCTTC
CATSRGPVALDNEQFF
>TRBV15|.|TRBD1|TRBJ2-5
TGTGCCACCAGCAGGGATGACAAGGGACAGAACCAAGAGACCCAGTACTTC
CATSRDDKGQNQETQYF
>TRBV6-1|.|.|TRBJ1-5
TGTGCCAGCAGTGAAGCGCCGCGGGTCCACAGGGCCCAGCCCCAGCATTTT
CASSEAPRVHRAQPQHF
>TRBV2|many|.|TRBJ1-2
TGTGCCAGCAGTGAAACTCATGAGACAGCCTATGGCTACACCTTC
CASSETHETAYGYTF
>TRBV20-1|many|TRBD2|TRBJ2-1
TGCAGTGCTAGGGGGTCTAGCGGCCCAGGGAATGAGCAGTTCTTC
CSARGSSGPGNEQFF
>TRBV5-4|.|.|TRBJ1-1
TGTGCCAGCAGCACGGACAGATGGAACACTGAAGCTTTCTTT
CASSTDRWNTEAFF
>TRBV2|many|.|TRBJ2-1
TGTGCCAGCAGTGAAGGGACCGAACCCTACAATGAGCAGTTCTTC
CASSEGTEPYNEQFF
>TRBV5-4|many|TRBD2|TRBJ2-1
TGTGCCAGCAGAAGAGGGACTAGCGGCACTTACAATGAGCAGTTCTTC
CASRRGTSGTYNEQFF
>TRBV29-1|.|TRBD1|TRBJ1-2
TGCAGCGTTCGATCGGGACAGGGGTATGGCTACACCTTC
CSVRSGQGYGYTF
>TRBV5-1|few|.|TRBJ1-1
TGCGCCAGCCGACTTGACAGCCCGGGGGACACTGAAGCTTTCTTT
CASRLDSPGDTEAFF
>TRBV18|many|TRBD2|TRBJ2-3
TGTGCCAGCTCACCTCTTACTAGCGGGGCTGACGCAGATACGCAGTATTTT
CASSPLTSGADADTQYF
>TRBV18|.|.|TRBJ1-6
TGTGCCAGCTCACCACCCCCAGGGGAACCTGCTGATTCACCCCTCCACTTT
CASSPPPGEPADSPLHF
>TRBV18|.|.|TRBJ1-1
TGTGCCAGCTCACCAGGAGGTATAGATGAAGCTTTCTTT
CASSPGGIDEAFF
>TRBV12-3/TRBV12-4|many|.|TRBJ1-1
TGTGCCAGCAGGGGGACGGCTGAAGCTTTCTTT
CASRGTAEAFF
>TRBV11-3|few|.|TRBJ1-1
TGTGCCAGCAGCTTATCGGTCGGGTACACTGAAGCTTTCTTT
CASSLSVGYTEAFF